This T cell receptor beta chain was identified during a study of blood T cells in healthy people across ages. Study background: The capture of about one barcoded beta molecule per two T cells was achieved by template switching. General observations from the study: Age showed a roughly linear inverse relationship with TCR beta diversity per million T cells.

Isolation recovered at least 7 million PBMCs from every sample. The germline gives CDR1 SGDLS, CDR2 YYNGEE. The CDR3 length is 15 residues. V lost 4 bases and J 6 bases, leaving 18 bases between the germline ends. Concerning this clonotype itself: What it binds is unknown.

Primed by a sample-barcoded 5' primer and a J-beta primer mix, a second PCR proceeded for roughly 6 to 12 cycles. TCRdb processed the 5' RACE reads anew with MiXCR; each CDR3 protein has one entry. The table lists fewer than 2,000,000 distinct CDR3 sequences, about 32% of them singletons. This chain links TRBV9 with TRBJ2-3; D possibly corresponds to TRBD2 (6 bases). The clonotype comes from a woman in her 30s in good health. Sequencing input: blood. Here the CDR3 DNA reads TGTGCCAGCAGCCTCCCCTTAGGGGAGGAGGATACGCAGTATTTT. As protein: CASSLPLGEEDTQYF.